The 19 T cell receptor beta chains listed next were all sequenced from one sample in a study of blood T cells in healthy people across ages. The authors ran a second PCR of 7 to 11 cycles using a sample-barcoded 5' primer and a J-beta primer mix. MiXCR was run by TCRdb on the 5' RACE reads, yielding one entry per CDR3 protein. The profile shows over a million distinct CDR3 sequences, approximately 25% of them singletons. The data also belong to a second study, concerning T cells of mothers and their children.

Sequencing used blood. These receptors were obtained from a girl aged 2 to 10 in good health.

This clonotype has only a few counts. The chain has TRBV28 and TRBJ2-1; 12 nucleotides match TRBD1. The CDR3 is 16 residues long. Looked up from germline, CDR1 is MDHEN and CDR2 is SYDVKM. V dropped 5 bases and J dropped 7; count of bases not matched to a gene: 9. The CDR3 bases are TGTGCCAGCAGTCCTCCGGGACAGGGGGCGAAGAATGAGCAGTTCTTC. Protein: CASSPPGQGAKNEQFF.

This clonotype has just a few counts. The chain couples TRBV5-5 to TRBJ2-2; no clear D. Trimming cost V 5 bases and J 4 bases, with 24 bases left between them. CDR3 length: 18 amino acids. CDR1 is SGHKS, CDR2 YYEKEE, per germline (reference sequence). CDR3 sequence: CASRMEKIEAILTGELFF. The DNA of the CDR3 is TGTGCCAGCAGAATGGAAAAGATTGAGGCTATCCTCACCGGGGAGCTGTTTTTT.

J is TRBJ2-1 and V is TRBV12-3 or TRBV12-4; 12 nucleotides align to TRBD2. V was pared by 7 bases and J by 5 bases, with 3 bases of the junction left unmatched. The CDR3 totals 14 residues. The CDR3 is CASTPSGRDNEQFF. DNA of the CDR3: TGTGCCAGCACCCCTAGCGGGAGGGACAATGAGCAGTTCTTC.

A note on this clonotype: One end of the junction does not line up with germline, which may come from a read error. The CDR3 sequence: CSAELAGVNEQHF. As DNA, the CDR3 is TGCAGTGCTGAACTAGCGGGAGTTAACGAGCAGCACTTC. V gene TRBV20-1 combines with J gene TRBJ2-5, with 11 bases identical to TRBD2. This CDR3 spans 13 amino acids. CDR1 and CDR2 from the germline V gene are DFQATT and SNEGSKA (reference sequence).

The gene calls are TRBV5-6 and TRBJ2-7, with D uncertain. The DNA end lines up better with TRBJ2-1; the J call may be wrong. Germline assignment: CDR1 SGHDT and CDR2 YYEEEE. This CDR3 is built from 13 residues. The CDR3 here is CASSFSSTKGQFF. CDR3 nucleotide sequence: TGTGCCAGCAGCTTCTCCAGCACGAAGGGGCAGTTCTTC.

The chain recombines TRBV5-6 with TRBJ1-1; 10 bases line up with TRBD1. Germline-derived CDR1 and CDR2 are SGHDT and YYEEEE. The CDR3 loop spans 15 amino acids. V shed 4 bases and J 6 bases; nucleotides not matched to a gene: 9. In DNA, the CDR3 is TGTGCCAGCAGCGACCCGGGACAGGGGCAAGCTGAAGCTTTCTTT. This gives the protein CASSDPGQGQAEAFF.

The chain is built from TRBV7-3 and TRBJ2-3; D remains unclear. CDR1 is SGHTA and CDR2 is FQGTGA in the germline V gene. V was shortened by 8 bases and J by 0 bases, with 9 bases between the two germline ends. The CDR3 length is 13 residues. Here the CDR3 DNA reads TGTGCCAGCCGCGGCGCAAGCACAGATACGCAGTATTTT. This encodes CASRGASTDTQYF.

V is TRBV28 and J is TRBJ2-1; D remains unclear. This CDR3 contains 17 residues. The germline V gene has CDR1 MDHEN and CDR2 SYDVKM. Trimming removed 3 bases at V and 0 bases at J, with 15 bases between. CDR3 coding DNA: TGTGCCAGCAGTTTTGAGGCTGACCGCGGCTCCTACAATGAGCAGTTCTTC. This encodes CASSFEADRGSYNEQFF.

This clonotype was picked up a small number of times. The V and J genes are TRBV28 and TRBJ2-5; D possibly corresponds to TRBD2 (6 bases). CDR1 is MDHEN and CDR2 is SYDVKM in the germline V gene. This CDR3 contains 13 residues. V gave up 6 bases and J gave up 2 bases, with 10 bases separating them. The CDR3 loop reads CASRQTSQETQYF. DNA of the CDR3: TGTGCCAGCAGGCAGACTAGTCAAGAGACCCAGTACTTC.

The chain couples TRBV6-1 to TRBJ2-6; 11 bases map to TRBD2. Trimming at V came to 1 base and at J to 0 bases, leaving 2 bases not matched to a gene. The CDR3 is 18 residues long. Germline V gene lookup returns CDR1 MNHNS and CDR2 SASEGT. The CDR3 spells CASSEVLAGGSGANVLTF. The CDR3 DNA follows: TGTGCCAGCAGTGAAGTCCTAGCGGGAGGCTCTGGGGCCAACGTCCTGACTTTC.

The chain joins TRBV7-9 to TRBJ2-5, with D possibly being TRBD2 (5 bases). TRBJ2-1 matches the DNA end more closely, so the J call is doubtful. The CDR3 totals 15 residues. Germline assignment: CDR1 SEHNR and CDR2 FQNEAQ (reference sequence). This CDR3 reads CASSAPGLRDNEQFF. Here the CDR3 DNA reads TGTGCCAGCAGCGCCCCAGGACTGAGGGACAATGAGCAGTTCTTC.

This clonotype was seen only a few times. The CDR3 nucleotides are TGTGCCACCAGTGATTTCCCGGGACAGGCTGTCCAAGAGACCCAGTACTTC. This sequence encodes CATSDFPGQAVQETQYF. V usage is TRBV24-1 and J usage is TRBJ2-5; 8 bases are shared with TRBD1. V lost 1 base, J lost 1 base, and 7 bases stayed unmatched. This CDR3 spans 17 amino acids. Germline-derived CDR1 and CDR2 are KGHDR and SFDVKD.

The chain uses TRBV7-9 and TRBJ1-2; a weak D match, TRBD1 (5 bases). The CDR3 has 14 residues. Germline lookup yields CDR1 SEHNR and CDR2 FQNEAQ (reference sequence). V lost 1 base and J 7 bases, leaving 13 bases between the germline ends. This CDR3 is CASSLEGPGSGYTF. CDR3 in DNA: TGTGCCAGCAGCTTAGAGGGGCCGGGTAGTGGCTACACCTTC.

This clonotype appeared a few times. J is TRBJ1-3 and V is TRBV9; D unresolved. The V gene lost 3 bases and the J gene lost 0 bases, with 10 bases spanning the gap. The germline V gene has CDR1 SGDLS and CDR2 YYNGEE. This CDR3 has 15 residues. This chain's CDR3 is CASSAGRYSGNTIYF. CDR3 nucleotide sequence: TGTGCCAGCAGCGCCGGCCGCTACTCTGGAAACACCATATATTTT.

The chain links TRBV27 to TRBJ2-1; D gene unclear. This CDR3 is 15 amino acids long. CDR1 is MNHEY, CDR2 SMNVEV, per germline (reference sequence). V lost 4 bases and J lost 5, with 15 bases in between. CDR3 sequence: CASSSWSMLNNEQFF. CDR3 coding DNA: TGTGCCAGCAGTTCGTGGTCAATGCTAAACAATGAGCAGTTCTTC.

The chain links TRBV7-2 to TRBJ1-6; D unclear. This CDR3 is 17 amino acids long. The germline gives CDR1 SGHTA, CDR2 FQGNSA. Deletions cut 0 bases from V and 8 bases from J, with 17 bases between. The CDR3 DNA follows: TGTGCCAGCAGCTTAGCAGGTTTTCGGGTCTGGGATTCACCCCTCCACTTT. It is translated as CASSLAGFRVWDSPLHF.

This rearrangement joins TRBV12-3 or TRBV12-4 to TRBJ1-4; possibly TRBD1 for D (5 bases). With 6 bases removed from V and 6 bases from J, the gap between germline ends came to 14 bases. This CDR3 has 14 amino acids. CDR3 sequence: CASSTDRFYEKLFF. DNA for the CDR3: TGTGCCAGCAGCACCGACAGATTCTATGAAAAACTGTTTTTT.

Only a few counts were recorded for this clonotype. This CDR3 is CASSDTLTGFYNEQFF. The CDR3 DNA sequence: TGTGCCAGCAGTGACACCCTAACAGGTTTCTACAATGAGCAGTTCTTC. V gene TRBV6-4 combines with J gene TRBJ2-1, with D possibly matching TRBD1 (5 bases). Per the germline V gene, CDR1 is MRHNA and CDR2 is SNTAGT. Trimming took off 2 bases at V and 3 bases at J, with 14 bases between the two ends. There are 16 residues in the CDR3.

This clonotype was counted between two and nine times. This rearrangement joins TRBV14 to TRBJ2-5; D remains unclear. The J call may be mistaken, given a closer DNA end match to TRBJ2-1. This CDR3 region has 16 residues. The V gene's germline CDR1 is SGHDN and CDR2 FVKESK. This chain's CDR3 is CASSPSPYGFGNEQFF. In DNA form, the CDR3 reads TGTGCCAGCAGCCCAAGTCCCTATGGGTTTGGGAATGAGCAGTTCTTC.